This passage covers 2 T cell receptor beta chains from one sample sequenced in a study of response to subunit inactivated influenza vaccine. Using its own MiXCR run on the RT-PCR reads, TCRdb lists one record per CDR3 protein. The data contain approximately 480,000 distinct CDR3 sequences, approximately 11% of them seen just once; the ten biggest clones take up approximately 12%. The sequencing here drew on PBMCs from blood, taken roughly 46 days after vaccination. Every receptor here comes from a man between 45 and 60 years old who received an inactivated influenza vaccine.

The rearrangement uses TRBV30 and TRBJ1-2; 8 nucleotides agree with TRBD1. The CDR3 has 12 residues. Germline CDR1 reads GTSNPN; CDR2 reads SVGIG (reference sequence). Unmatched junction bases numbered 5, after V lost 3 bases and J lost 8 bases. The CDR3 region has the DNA TGTGCCTGGAGGACAGGGGTAGGCGGCTACACCTTC. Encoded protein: CAWRTGVGGYTF.

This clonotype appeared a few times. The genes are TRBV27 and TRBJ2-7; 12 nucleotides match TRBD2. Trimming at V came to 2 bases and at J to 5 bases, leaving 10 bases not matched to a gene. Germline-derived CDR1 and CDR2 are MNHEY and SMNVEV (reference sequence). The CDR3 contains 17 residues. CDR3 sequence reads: CASSLRSSGRAVHEQYF. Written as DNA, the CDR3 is TGTGCCAGCAGTTTACGATCTAGCGGGAGGGCCGTGCACGAGCAGTACTTC.